This is a list of T cell receptor beta chains from one sample in a study of T cells in Graves' hyperthyroidism and ophthalmopathy. TCRdb used MiXCR to reprocess the multiplex PCR reads, holding one entry per CDR3 protein. The sample consists of roughly 350,000 distinct CDR3 sequences, approximately 13% of them appearing once. The source material was blood. These receptors originate from a middle-aged woman with Graves' ophthalmopathy. The CDR3 runs from the conserved cysteine through the conserved F or W. The D gene is left open where the match is weak. Rows may omit the clone size; those that give it use once, few, many or a size class.

>TRBJ2-1|NA|many|TRBV3-1
TGTGCCAGCAGCCAAGGGGCGGAGAGCTACAATGAGCAGTTCTTC
CASSQGAESYNEQFF
>TRBJ1-5|NA|few|TRBV7-2
TGTGCCAGCAGCTTCTTTGATCAGCCCCAGCATTTT
CASSFFDQPQHF
>TRBJ1-4|NA|NA|TRBV11-2
TGTGCCAGCAGCCCCACGACTAGGGAACTGTTTTTT
CASSPTTRELFF
>TRBJ2-3|TRBD1|many|TRBV5-1
TGCGCCAGTAATAACAGGGGGAAGACAGATACGCAGTATTTT
CASNNRGKTDTQYF
>TRBJ1-2|NA|NA|TRBV3-1
TGTGCCAGCAGCGATTCACGCGGCTACACCTTC
CASSDSRGYTF
>TRBJ2-7|NA|few|TRBV27
TGTGCCACTAAGGGCATTCGCTACGAGCAGTACTTC
CATKGIRYEQYF
>TRBJ1-5|NA|NA|TRBV19
TGTGCCACCTCAGGGGCCGGGGGTCAGCCCCAGCATTTT
CATSGAGGQPQHF
>TRBJ2-7|NA|few|TRBV19
TGTGCCAGTAGTATTTCCAGGTTCTACGAGCAGTACTTC
CASSISRFYEQYF
>TRBJ2-3|NA|many|TRBV11-3
TGTGCCAGCAGCTTAGTAGGGCCCACAGATACGCAGTATTTT
CASSLVGPTDTQYF
>TRBJ1-2|NA|few|TRBV7-9
TGTGCCAGCAGCTTTTTACAGGGCGAGAATGGCTACACCTTC
CASSFLQGENGYTF
>TRBJ2-3|NA|many|TRBV20-1
TGCAGTGCGGATAGTGGTGGTGGCACAGATACGCAGTATTTT
CSADSGGGTDTQYF
>TRBJ1-2|NA|NA|TRBV5-4
TGTGCCAGCAGCCCTGCAGGGGCCGGCTATGGCTACACCTTC
CASSPAGAGYGYTF
>TRBJ2-2|NA|NA|TRBV5-1
TGCGCCAGCAGCTTTAGCAGGGTTACCACCGGGGAGCTGTTTTTT
CASSFSRVTTGELFF
>TRBJ2-5|NA|few|TRBV20-1
TGCAGTGCTACCATCCAAAGGGGAGACGGGGAGACCCAGTACTTC
CSATIQRGDGETQYF
>TRBJ1-2|NA|many|TRBV6-1
TGTGCCAGCAGTGAAGAGGGGGTTCGGTATGGCTACACCTTC
CASSEEGVRYGYTF